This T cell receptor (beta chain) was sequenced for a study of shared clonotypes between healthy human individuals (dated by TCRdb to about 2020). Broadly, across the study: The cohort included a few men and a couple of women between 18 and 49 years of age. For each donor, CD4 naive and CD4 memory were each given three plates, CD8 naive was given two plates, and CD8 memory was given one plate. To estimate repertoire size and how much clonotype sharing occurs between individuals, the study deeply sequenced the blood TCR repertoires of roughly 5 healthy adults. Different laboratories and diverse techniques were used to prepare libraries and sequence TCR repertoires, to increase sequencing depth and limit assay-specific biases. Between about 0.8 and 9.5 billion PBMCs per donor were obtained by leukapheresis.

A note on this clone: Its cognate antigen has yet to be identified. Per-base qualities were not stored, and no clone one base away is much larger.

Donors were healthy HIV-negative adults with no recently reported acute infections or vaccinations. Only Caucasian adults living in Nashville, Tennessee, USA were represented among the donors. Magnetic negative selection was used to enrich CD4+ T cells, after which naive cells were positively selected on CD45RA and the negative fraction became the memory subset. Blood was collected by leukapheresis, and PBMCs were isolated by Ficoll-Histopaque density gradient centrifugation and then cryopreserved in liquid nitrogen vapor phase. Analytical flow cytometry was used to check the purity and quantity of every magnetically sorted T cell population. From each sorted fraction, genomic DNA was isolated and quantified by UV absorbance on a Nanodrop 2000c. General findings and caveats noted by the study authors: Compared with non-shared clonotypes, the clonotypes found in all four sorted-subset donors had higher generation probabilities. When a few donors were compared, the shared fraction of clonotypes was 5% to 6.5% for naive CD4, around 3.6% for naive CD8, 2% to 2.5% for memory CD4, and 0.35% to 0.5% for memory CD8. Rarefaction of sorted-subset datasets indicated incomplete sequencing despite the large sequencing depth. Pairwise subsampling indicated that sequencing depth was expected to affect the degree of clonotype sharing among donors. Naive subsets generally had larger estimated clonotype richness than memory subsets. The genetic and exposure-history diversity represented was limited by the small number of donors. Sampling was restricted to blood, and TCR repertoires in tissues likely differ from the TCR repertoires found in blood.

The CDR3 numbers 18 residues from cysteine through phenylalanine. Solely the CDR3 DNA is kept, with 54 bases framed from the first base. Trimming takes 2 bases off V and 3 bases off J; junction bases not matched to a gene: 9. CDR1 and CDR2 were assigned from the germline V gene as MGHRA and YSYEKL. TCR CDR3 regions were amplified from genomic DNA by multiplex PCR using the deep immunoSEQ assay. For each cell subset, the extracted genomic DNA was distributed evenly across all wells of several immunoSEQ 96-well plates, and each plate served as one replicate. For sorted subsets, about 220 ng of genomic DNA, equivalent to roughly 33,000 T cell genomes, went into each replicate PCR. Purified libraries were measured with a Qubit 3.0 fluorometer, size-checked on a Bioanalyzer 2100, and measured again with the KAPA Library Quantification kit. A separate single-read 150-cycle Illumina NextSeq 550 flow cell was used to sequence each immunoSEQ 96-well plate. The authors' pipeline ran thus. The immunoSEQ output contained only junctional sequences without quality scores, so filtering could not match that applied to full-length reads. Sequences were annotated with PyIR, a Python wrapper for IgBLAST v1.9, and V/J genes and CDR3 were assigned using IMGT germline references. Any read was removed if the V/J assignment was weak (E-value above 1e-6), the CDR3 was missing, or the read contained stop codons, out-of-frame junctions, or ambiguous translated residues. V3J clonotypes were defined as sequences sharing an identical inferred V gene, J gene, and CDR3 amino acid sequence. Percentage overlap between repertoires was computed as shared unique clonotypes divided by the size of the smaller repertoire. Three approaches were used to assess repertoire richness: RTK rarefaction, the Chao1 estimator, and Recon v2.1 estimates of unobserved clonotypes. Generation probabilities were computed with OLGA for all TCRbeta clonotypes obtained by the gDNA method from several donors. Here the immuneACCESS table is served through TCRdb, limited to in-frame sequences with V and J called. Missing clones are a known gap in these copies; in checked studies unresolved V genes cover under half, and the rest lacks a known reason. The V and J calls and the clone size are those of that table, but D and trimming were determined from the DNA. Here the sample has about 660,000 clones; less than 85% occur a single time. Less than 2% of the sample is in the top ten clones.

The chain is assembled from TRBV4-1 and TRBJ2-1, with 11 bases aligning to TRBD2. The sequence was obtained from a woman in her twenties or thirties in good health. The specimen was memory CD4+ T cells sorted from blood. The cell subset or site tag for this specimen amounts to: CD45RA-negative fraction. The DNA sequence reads TGCGCCAGCAGCCAACCCCCCTCTAGCGGGAGGAGCTACAATGAGCAGTTCTTC. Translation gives CASSQPPSSGRSYNEQFF.